Listed here are 5 T cell receptor beta chains from one sample, sequenced in a study of CD8+ T cells in alopecia areata. Once RNA had been extracted, it was reverse transcribed into cDNA to act as the sequencing template. Profiling relied on immunoSEQ multiplex PCR, and the TCRdb table lists in-frame clones only, not all of them. The data contain about 200,000 clones, roughly two fifths of them singletons. Treatment defined: oral pan-JAK inhibitor, 5-10 mg twice daily. Sample: CD4+ T cells sorted from blood, taken at roughly week 30, from a patient treated with tofacitinib. The source is a human donor with alopecia areata.

The chain uses TRBV30 and TRBJ1-6; tentative D call: TRBD1 (6 bases). The CDR3 is 15 amino acids. Germline values: CDR1 GTSNPN, CDR2 SVGIG (reference sequence). V lost 0 bases and J lost 7, with 13 bases in between. This chain's CDR3 is CAWSVGDNQNSPLHF. The CDR3 nucleotides are TGTGCCTGGAGTGTAGGGGACAATCAAAATTCACCCCTCCACTTT.

This clone was recorded a few times. This sequence joins TRBV6-5 and TRBJ2-7; D perhaps matches TRBD2 (6 bases). Germline assignment: CDR1 MNHEY and CDR2 SVGAGI. The CDR3 is 12 amino acids. Trimming removed 6 bases from V and 6 bases from J, with 12 bases in between. CDR3 nucleotide sequence: TGTGCCAGCAGGTCCGCGGGGAGCGAGCAGTACTTC. The encoded protein is CASRSAGSEQYF.

This rearrangement joins TRBV2 to TRBJ2-7; 9 nucleotides align to TRBD2. CDR3 length equals 16 residues. Losses at the gene ends were 2 bases for V and 0 bases for J; bases not matched to a gene: 5. Germline assignment: CDR1 SNHLY and CDR2 FYNNEI. The CDR3 nucleotides are TGTGCCAGCAGTGAAAGGATAGCGGGAGCCTCCTACGAGCAGTACTTC. Translated: CASSERIAGASYEQYF.

CDR3 amino acids: CALRSWDRSLYGYTF. CDR3 sequence (DNA): TGTGCCTTGAGATCATGGGACCGGTCCCTCTATGGCTACACCTTC. V usage is TRBV30 and J usage is TRBJ1-2, with D perhaps matching TRBD1 (5 bases). CDR1 and CDR2 from the germline V gene are GTSNPN and SVGIG (reference sequence). The V end was cut by 7 bases, the J end by 4 bases, with 22 bases between. The CDR3 loop spans 15 amino acids.

The chain links TRBV28 to TRBJ2-7, with 7 bases fitting TRBD1. The V gene's germline CDR1 is MDHEN and CDR2 SYDVKM. V shed 5 bases, J shed 5 bases, and the junction held 15 bases outside the gene matches. The length of the CDR3 is 16 residues. CDR3 sequence reads: CASSLHPQGVDDEQYF. In DNA form, the CDR3 reads TGTGCCAGCAGTCTCCACCCCCAGGGGGTGGACGACGAGCAGTACTTC.